The clone carrying this TCR beta chain was seen once. Use of 60 Vbeta and 13 Jbeta primers characterized the PCR. Here immunoSEQ multiplex PCR was the method, and the copy in TCRdb shows in-frame clones only, minus some. The sample records about 170,000 clones, more than 80% being singletons. The CDR3 totals 17 residues. V lost 6 bases, J lost 4 bases, and 15 bases stayed unmatched. In germline, CDR1 is MDHEN, CDR2 SYDVKM. The record originates from a study of cytomegalovirus exposure and HLA in healthy donors. The V and J genes are TRBV28 and TRBJ2-5, with TRBD1 matching over 9 bases. The sequence was obtained from a male donor in good health and CMV-seronegative. Specimen: PBMCs. The CDR3 DNA reads as TGTGCCAGCAGCTCCTCCGGGACAGGGATCGGTCGAGAGACCCAGTACTTC. Translation gives CASSSSGTGIGRETQYF.